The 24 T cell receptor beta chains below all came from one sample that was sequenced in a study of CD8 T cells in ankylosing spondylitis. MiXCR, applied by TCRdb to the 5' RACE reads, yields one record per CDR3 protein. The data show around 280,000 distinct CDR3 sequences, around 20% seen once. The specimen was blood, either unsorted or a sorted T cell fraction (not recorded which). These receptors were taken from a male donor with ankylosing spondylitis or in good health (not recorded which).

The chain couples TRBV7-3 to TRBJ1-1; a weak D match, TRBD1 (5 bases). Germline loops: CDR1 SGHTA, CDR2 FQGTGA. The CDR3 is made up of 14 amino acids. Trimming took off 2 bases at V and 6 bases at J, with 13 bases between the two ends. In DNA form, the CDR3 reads TGTGCCAGCAGCTTATATGCAGGGTTCCCTGAAGCTTTCTTT. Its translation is CASSLYAGFPEAFF.

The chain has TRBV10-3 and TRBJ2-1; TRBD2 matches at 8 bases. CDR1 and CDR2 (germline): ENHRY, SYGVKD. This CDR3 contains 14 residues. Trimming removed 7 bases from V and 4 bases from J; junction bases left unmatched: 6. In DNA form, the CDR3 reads TGTGCCATCAACCCGGGACTAGGTTACAATGAGCAGTTCTTC. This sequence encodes CAINPGLGYNEQFF.

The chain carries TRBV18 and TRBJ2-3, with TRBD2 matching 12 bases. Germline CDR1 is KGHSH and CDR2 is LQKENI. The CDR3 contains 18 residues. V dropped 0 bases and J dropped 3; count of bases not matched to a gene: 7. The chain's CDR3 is CASSPPQTSGRGTDTQYF. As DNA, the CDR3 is TGTGCCAGCTCACCACCTCAGACTAGCGGGAGAGGGACAGATACGCAGTATTTT.

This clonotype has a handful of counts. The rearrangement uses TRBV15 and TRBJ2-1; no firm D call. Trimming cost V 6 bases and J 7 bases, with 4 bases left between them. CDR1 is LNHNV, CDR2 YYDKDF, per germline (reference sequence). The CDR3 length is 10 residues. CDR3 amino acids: CATRGNEQFF. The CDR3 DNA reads TGTGCCACCAGGGGAAATGAGCAGTTCTTC. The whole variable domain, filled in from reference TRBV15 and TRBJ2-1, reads DAMVIQNPRYQVTQFGKPVTLSCSQTLNHNVMYWYQQKSSQAPKLLFHYYDKDFNNEADTPDNFQSRRPNTSFCFLDIRSPGLGDTAMYLCATRGNEQFFGPGTRLTVL.

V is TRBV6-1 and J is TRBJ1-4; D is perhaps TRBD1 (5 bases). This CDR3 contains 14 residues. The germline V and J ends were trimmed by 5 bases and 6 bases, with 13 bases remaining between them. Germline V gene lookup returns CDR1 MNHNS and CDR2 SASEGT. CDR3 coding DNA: TGTGCCAGCAGTCAGGGAATGAGGGATGAAAAACTGTTTTTT. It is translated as CASSQGMRDEKLFF.

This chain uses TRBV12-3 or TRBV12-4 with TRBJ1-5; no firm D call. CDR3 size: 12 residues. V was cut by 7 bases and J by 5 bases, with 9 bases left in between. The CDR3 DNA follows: TGTGCCAGCACGGACGGTGATCAGCCCCAGCATTTT. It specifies CASTDGDQPQHF.

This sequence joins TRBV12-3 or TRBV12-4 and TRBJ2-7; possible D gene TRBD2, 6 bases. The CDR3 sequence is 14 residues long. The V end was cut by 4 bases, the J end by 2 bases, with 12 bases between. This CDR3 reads CASSSGESPYEQYV. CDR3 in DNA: TGTGCCAGCAGTTCGGGGGAGTCCCCCTACGAGCAGTACGTC.

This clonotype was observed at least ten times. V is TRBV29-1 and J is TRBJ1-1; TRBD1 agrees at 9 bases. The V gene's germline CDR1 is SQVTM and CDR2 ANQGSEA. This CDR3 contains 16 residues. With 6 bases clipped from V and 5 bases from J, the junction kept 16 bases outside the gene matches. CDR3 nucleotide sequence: TGCAGCGTAACCCCGCCTTCGACAGGGGGAATTACTGAAGCTTTCTTT. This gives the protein CSVTPPSTGGITEAFF. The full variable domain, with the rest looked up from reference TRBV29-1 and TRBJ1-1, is SAVISQKPSRDICQRGTSLTIQCQVDSQVTMMFWYRQQPGQSLTLIATANQGSEATYESGFVIDKFPISRPNLTFSTLTVSNMSPEDSSIYLCSVTPPSTGGITEAFFGQGTRLTVV.

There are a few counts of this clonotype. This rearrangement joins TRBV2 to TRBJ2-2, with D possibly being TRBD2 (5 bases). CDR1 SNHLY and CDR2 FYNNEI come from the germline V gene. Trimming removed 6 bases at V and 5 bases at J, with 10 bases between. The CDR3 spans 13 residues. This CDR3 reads CASRTGRTGELFF. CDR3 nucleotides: TGTGCCAGCAGAACGGGGAGAACCGGGGAGCTGTTTTTT.

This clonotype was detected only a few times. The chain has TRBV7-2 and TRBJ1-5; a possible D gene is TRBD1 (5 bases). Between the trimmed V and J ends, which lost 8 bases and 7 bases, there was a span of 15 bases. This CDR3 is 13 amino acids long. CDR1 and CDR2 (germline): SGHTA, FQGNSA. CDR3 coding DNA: TGTGCCAGCGGTGGGGGGTCGAGGCAGCCCCAGCATTTT. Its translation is CASGGGSRQPQHF.

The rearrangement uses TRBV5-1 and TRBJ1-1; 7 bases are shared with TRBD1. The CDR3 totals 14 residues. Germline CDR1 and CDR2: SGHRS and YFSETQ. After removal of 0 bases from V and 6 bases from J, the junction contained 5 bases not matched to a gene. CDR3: CASSLGQGGSEAFF. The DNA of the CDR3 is TGCGCCAGCAGCTTGGGACAGGGTGGATCTGAAGCTTTCTTT. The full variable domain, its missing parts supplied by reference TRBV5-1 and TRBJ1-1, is KAGVTQTPRYLIKTRGQQVTLSCSPISGHRSVSWYQQTPGQGLQFLFEYFSETQRNKGNFPGRFSGRQFSNSRSEMNVSTLELGDSALYLCASSLGQGGSEAFFGQGTRLTVV.

CDR3 protein: CATSERGRGYTF. CDR3 bases: TGTGCCACCAGTGAAAGGGGCCGGGGCTACACCTTC. This chain joins TRBV24-1 and TRBJ1-2, with D maybe TRBD1 (5 bases). V lost 4 bases and J lost 8, with 10 bases in between. The CDR3 extends over 12 amino acids. Germline V lookup: CDR1 KGHDR, CDR2 SFDVKD.

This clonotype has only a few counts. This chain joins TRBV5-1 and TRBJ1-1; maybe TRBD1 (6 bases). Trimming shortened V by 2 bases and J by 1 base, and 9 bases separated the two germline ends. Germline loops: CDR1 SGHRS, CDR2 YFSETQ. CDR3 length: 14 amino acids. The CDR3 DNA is TGCGCCAGCAGCTTCAGGGGAGAGAACACTGAAGCTTTCTTT. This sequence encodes CASSFRGENTEAFF. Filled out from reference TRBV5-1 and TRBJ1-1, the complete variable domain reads KAGVTQTPRYLIKTRGQQVTLSCSPISGHRSVSWYQQTPGQGLQFLFEYFSETQRNKGNFPGRFSGRQFSNSRSEMNVSTLELGDSALYLCASSFRGENTEAFFGQGTRLTVV.

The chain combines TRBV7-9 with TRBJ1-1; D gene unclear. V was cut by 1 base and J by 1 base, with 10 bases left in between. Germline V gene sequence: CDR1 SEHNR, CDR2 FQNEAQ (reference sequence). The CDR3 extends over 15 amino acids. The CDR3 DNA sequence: TGTGCCAGCAGCTTAGGTCGACAAGAGAACACTGAAGCTTTCTTT. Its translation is CASSLGRQENTEAFF.

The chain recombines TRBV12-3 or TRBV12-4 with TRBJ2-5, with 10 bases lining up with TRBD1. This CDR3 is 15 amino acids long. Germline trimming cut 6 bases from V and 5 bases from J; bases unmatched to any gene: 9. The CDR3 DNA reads TGTGCCAGCAGAAAAATGACAGGGGGCGGGGAGACCCAGTACTTC. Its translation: CASRKMTGGGETQYF.

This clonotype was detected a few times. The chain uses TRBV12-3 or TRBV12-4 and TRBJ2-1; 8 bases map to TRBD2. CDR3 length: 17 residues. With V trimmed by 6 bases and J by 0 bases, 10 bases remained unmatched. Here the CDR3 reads CASRPTRGGSSYNEQFF. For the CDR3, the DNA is TGTGCCAGCAGGCCAACTCGGGGGGGGAGCTCCTACAATGAGCAGTTCTTC.

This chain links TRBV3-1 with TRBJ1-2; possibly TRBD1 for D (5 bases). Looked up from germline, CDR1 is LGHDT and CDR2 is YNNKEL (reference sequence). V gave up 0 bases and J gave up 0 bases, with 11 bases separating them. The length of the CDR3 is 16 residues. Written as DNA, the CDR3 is TGTGCCAGCAGCCAAGATATCCAGACAGCTAACTATGGCTACACCTTC. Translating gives CASSQDIQTANYGYTF.

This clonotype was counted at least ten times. The CDR3 DNA reads as TGTGCCAGCAGCTACGGTTACGAGCAGTACGTC. This sequence encodes CASSYGYEQYV. V gene TRBV12-3 or TRBV12-4 combines with J gene TRBJ2-7; D uncertain. V dropped 6 bases and J dropped 4 bases, with 7 bases sitting between them. This CDR3 has 11 amino acids.

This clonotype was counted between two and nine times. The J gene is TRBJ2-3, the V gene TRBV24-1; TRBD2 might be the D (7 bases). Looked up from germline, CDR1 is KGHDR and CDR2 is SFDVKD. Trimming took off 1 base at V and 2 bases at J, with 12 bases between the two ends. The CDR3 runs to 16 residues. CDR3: CATSDLRRGHTDTQYF. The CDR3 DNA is TGTGCCACCAGTGATTTACGGCGGGGGCACACAGATACGCAGTATTTT.

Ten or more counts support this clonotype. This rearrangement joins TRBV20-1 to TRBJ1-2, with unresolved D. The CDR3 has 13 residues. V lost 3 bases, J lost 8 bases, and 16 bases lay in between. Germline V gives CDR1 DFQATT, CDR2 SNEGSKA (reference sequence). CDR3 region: CSASETSVVGYTF. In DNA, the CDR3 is TGCAGTGCTAGTGAGACTTCGGTTGTGGGCTACACCTTC.

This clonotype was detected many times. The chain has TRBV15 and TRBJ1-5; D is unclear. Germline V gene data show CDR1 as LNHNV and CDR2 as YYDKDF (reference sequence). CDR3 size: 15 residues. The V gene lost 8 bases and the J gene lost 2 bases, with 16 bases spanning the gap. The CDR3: CATSTKLQGNQPQHF. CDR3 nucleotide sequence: TGTGCCACCTCCACCAAGCTTCAGGGCAATCAGCCCCAGCATTTT.

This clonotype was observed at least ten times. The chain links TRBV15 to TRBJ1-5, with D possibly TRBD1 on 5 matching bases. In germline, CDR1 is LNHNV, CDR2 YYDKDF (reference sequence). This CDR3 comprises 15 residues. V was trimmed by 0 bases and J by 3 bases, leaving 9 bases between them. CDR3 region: CATSRDGGTNQPQHF. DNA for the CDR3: TGTGCCACCAGCAGAGATGGGGGAACCAATCAGCCCCAGCATTTT.

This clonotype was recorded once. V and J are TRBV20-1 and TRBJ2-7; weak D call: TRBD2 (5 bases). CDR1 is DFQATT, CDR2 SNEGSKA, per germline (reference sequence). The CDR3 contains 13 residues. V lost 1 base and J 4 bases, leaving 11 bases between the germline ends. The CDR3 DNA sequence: TGCAGTGCTAGAGGCCCCACTAGGTACGAGCAGTACGTC. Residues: CSARGPTRYEQYV.

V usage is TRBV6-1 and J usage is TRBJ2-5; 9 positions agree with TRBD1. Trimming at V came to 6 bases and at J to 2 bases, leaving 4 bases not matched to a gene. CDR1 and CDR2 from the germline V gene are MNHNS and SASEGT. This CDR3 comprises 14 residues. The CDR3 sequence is CASRGTGNQETQYF. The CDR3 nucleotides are TGTGCCAGCAGAGGGACAGGGAATCAAGAGACCCAGTACTTC.